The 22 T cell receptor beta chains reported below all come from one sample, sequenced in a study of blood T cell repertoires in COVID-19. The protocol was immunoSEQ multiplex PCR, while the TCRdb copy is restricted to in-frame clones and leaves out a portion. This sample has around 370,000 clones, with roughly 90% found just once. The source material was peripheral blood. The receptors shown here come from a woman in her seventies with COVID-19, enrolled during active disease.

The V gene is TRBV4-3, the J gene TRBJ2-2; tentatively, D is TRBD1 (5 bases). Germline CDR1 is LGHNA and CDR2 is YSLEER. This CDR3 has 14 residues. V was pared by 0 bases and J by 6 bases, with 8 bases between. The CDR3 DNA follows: TGCGCCAGCAGCCAAGATTCAGGGTCCGGGGAGCTGTTTTTT. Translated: CASSQDSGSGELFF.

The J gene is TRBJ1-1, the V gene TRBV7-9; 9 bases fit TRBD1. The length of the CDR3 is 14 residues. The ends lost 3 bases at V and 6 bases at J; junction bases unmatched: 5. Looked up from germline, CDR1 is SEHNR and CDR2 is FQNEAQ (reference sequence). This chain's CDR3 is CASSLQDRGAEAFF. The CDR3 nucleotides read TGTGCCAGCAGCTTGCAGGACAGGGGCGCTGAAGCTTTCTTT.

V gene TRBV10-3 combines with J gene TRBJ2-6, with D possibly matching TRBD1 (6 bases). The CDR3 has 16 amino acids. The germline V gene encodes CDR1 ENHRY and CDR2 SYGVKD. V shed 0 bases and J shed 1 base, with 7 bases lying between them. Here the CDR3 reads CAISESQGSGANVLTF. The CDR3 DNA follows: TGTGCCATCAGTGAGTCGCAGGGGTCTGGGGCCAACGTCCTGACTTTC.

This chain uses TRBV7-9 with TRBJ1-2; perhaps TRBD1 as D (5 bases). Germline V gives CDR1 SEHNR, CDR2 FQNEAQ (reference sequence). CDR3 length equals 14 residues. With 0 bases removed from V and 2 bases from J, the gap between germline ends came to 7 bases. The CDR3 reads CASSLATANYGYTF. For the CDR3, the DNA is TGTGCCAGCAGCTTAGCGACAGCCAACTATGGCTACACCTTC.

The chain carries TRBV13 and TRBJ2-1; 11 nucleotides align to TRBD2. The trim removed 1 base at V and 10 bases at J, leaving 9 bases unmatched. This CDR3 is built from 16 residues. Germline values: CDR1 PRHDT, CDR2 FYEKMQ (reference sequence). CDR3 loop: CASSLVALAGELEQFF. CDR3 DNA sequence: TGTGCCAGCAGCTTAGTAGCACTAGCGGGGGAATTAGAGCAGTTCTTC.

CDR3 protein: CAATGFFYGYTF. As DNA, the CDR3 is TGTGCAGCTACAGGGTTCTTCTATGGCTACACCTTC. The genes are TRBV5-8 and TRBJ1-2; the D gene is possibly TRBD1 (6 bases). Germline V CDR1 and CDR2: SGHTS, YDEGEE. The CDR3 spans 12 residues.

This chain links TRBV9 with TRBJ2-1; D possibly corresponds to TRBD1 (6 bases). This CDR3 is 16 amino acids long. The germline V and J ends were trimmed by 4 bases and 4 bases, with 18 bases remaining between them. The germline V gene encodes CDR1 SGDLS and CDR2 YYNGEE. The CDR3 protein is CASSSPGARGYNEQFF. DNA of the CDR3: TGTGCCAGCAGCTCCCCCGGGGCCAGGGGATACAATGAGCAGTTCTTC.

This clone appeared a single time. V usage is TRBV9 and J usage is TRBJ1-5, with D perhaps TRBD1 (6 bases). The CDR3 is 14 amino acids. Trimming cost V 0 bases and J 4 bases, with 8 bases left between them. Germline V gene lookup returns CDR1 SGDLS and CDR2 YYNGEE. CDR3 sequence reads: CASSVGQVNQPQHF. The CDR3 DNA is TGTGCCAGCAGCGTAGGACAGGTGAATCAGCCCCAGCATTTT.

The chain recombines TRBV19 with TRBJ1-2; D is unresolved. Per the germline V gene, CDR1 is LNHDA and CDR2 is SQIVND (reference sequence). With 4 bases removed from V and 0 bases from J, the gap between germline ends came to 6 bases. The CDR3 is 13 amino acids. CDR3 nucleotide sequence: TGTGCCAGTAGTACCGGGGCTAACTATGGCTACACCTTC. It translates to CASSTGANYGYTF.

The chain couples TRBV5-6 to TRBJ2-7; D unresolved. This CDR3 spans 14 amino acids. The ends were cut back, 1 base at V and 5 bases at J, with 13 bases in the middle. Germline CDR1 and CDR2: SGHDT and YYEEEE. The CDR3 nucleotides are TGTGCCAGCAGCTTGCTTGATGGCCTGAACGAGCAGTACTTC. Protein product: CASSLLDGLNEQYF.

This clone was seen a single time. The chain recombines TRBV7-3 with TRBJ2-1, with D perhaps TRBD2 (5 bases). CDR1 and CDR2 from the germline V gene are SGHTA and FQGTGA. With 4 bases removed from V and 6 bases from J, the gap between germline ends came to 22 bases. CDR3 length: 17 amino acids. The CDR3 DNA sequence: TGTGCCAGCAGCTCGCCCTCGGGGTCGCTTCGGGGCAATGAGCAGTTCTTC. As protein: CASSSPSGSLRGNEQFF.

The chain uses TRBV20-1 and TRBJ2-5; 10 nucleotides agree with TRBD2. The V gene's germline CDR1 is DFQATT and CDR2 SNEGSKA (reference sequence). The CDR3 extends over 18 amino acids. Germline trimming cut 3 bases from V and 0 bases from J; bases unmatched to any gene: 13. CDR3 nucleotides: TGCAGTGCTAGTATAAGCGGGGGGGTCCTAGTACACCAAGAGACCCAGTACTTC. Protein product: CSASISGGVLVHQETQYF.

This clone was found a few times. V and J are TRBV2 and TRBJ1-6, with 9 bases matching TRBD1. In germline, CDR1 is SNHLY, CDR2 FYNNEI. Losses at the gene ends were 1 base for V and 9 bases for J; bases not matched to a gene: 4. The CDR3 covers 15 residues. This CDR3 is CASSEVGQGRSPLHF. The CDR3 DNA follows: TGTGCCAGCAGTGAAGTGGGACAGGGACGTTCACCCCTCCACTTT. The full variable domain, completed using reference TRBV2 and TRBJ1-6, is EPEVTQTPSHQVTQMGQEVILRCVPISNHLYFYWYRQILGQKVEFLVSFYNNEISEKSEIFDDQFSVERPDGSNFTLKIRSTKLEDSAMYFCASSEVGQGRSPLHFGNGTRLTVT.

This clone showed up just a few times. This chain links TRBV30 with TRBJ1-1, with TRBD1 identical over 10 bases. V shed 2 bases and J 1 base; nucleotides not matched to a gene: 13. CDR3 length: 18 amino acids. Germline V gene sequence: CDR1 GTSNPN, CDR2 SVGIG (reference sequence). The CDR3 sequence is CAWSPNVWDRGGNTEAFF. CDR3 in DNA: TGTGCCTGGAGTCCAAACGTCTGGGACAGGGGCGGGAACACTGAAGCTTTCTTT.

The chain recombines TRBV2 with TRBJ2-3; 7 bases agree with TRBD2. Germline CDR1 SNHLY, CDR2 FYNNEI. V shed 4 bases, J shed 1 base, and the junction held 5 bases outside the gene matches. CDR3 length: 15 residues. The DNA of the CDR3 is TGTGCCAGCAGTGTAAAGCGGGGAGGCACAGATACGCAGTATTTT. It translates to CASSVKRGGTDTQYF. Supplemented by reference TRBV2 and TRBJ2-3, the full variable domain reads EPEVTQTPSHQVTQMGQEVILRCVPISNHLYFYWYRQILGQKVEFLVSFYNNEISEKSEIFDDQFSVERPDGSNFTLKIRSTKLEDSAMYFCASSVKRGGTDTQYFGPGTRLTVL.

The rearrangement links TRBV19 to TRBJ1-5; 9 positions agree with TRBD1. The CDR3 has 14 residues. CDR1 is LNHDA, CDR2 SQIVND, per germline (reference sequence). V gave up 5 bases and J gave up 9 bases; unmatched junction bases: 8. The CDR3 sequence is CASSDTGGGGPQHF. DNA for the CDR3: TGTGCCAGTAGTGACACAGGGGGCGGGGGGCCCCAGCATTTT.

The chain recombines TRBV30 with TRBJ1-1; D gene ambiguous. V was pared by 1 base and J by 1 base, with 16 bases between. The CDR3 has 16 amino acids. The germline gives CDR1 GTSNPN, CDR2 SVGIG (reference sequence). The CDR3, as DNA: TGTGCCTGGAGTGCACGAAGGACTGCCGAGAACACTGAAGCTTTCTTT. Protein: CAWSARRTAENTEAFF.

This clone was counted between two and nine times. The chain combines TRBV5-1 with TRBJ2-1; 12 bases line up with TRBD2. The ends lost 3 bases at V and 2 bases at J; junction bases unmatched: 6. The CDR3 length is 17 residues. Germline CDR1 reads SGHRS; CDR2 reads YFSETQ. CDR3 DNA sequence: TGCGCCAGCAGCTGGACTAGCGGGGTAAAGGCCTACAATGAGCAGTTCTTC. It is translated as CASSWTSGVKAYNEQFF.

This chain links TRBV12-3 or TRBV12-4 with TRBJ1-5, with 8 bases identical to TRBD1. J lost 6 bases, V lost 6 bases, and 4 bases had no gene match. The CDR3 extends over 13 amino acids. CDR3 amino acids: CASRTGEGQPQHF. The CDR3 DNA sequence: TGTGCCAGCAGGACAGGGGAAGGTCAGCCCCAGCATTTT.

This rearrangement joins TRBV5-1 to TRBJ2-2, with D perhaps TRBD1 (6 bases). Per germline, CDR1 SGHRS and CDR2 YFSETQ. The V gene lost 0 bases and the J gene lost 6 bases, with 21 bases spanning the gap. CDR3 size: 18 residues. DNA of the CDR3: TGCGCCAGCAGCTTGGGATTCTCACAGGGAAGGGCTCCCGGGGAGCTGTTTTTT. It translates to CASSLGFSQGRAPGELFF. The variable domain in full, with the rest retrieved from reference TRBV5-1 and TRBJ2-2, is KAGVTQTPRYLIKTRGQQVTLSCSPISGHRSVSWYQQTPGQGLQFLFEYFSETQRNKGNFPGRFSGRQFSNSRSEMNVSTLELGDSALYLCASSLGFSQGRAPGELFFGEGSRLTVL.

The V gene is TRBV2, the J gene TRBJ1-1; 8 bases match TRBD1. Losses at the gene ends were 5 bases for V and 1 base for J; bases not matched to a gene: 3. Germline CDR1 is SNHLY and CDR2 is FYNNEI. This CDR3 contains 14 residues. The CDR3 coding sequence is TGTGCCAGCAGTATAGGACAGGGGAACACTGAAGCTTTCTTT. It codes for CASSIGQGNTEAFF.

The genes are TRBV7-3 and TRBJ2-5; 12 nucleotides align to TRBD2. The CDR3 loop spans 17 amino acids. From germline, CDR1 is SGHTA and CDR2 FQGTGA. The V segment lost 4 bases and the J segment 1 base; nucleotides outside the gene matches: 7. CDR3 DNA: TGTGCCAGCAGCTCCCGGGAACTAGCGGGGGGCCAAGAGACCCAGTACTTC. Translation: CASSSRELAGGQETQYF.